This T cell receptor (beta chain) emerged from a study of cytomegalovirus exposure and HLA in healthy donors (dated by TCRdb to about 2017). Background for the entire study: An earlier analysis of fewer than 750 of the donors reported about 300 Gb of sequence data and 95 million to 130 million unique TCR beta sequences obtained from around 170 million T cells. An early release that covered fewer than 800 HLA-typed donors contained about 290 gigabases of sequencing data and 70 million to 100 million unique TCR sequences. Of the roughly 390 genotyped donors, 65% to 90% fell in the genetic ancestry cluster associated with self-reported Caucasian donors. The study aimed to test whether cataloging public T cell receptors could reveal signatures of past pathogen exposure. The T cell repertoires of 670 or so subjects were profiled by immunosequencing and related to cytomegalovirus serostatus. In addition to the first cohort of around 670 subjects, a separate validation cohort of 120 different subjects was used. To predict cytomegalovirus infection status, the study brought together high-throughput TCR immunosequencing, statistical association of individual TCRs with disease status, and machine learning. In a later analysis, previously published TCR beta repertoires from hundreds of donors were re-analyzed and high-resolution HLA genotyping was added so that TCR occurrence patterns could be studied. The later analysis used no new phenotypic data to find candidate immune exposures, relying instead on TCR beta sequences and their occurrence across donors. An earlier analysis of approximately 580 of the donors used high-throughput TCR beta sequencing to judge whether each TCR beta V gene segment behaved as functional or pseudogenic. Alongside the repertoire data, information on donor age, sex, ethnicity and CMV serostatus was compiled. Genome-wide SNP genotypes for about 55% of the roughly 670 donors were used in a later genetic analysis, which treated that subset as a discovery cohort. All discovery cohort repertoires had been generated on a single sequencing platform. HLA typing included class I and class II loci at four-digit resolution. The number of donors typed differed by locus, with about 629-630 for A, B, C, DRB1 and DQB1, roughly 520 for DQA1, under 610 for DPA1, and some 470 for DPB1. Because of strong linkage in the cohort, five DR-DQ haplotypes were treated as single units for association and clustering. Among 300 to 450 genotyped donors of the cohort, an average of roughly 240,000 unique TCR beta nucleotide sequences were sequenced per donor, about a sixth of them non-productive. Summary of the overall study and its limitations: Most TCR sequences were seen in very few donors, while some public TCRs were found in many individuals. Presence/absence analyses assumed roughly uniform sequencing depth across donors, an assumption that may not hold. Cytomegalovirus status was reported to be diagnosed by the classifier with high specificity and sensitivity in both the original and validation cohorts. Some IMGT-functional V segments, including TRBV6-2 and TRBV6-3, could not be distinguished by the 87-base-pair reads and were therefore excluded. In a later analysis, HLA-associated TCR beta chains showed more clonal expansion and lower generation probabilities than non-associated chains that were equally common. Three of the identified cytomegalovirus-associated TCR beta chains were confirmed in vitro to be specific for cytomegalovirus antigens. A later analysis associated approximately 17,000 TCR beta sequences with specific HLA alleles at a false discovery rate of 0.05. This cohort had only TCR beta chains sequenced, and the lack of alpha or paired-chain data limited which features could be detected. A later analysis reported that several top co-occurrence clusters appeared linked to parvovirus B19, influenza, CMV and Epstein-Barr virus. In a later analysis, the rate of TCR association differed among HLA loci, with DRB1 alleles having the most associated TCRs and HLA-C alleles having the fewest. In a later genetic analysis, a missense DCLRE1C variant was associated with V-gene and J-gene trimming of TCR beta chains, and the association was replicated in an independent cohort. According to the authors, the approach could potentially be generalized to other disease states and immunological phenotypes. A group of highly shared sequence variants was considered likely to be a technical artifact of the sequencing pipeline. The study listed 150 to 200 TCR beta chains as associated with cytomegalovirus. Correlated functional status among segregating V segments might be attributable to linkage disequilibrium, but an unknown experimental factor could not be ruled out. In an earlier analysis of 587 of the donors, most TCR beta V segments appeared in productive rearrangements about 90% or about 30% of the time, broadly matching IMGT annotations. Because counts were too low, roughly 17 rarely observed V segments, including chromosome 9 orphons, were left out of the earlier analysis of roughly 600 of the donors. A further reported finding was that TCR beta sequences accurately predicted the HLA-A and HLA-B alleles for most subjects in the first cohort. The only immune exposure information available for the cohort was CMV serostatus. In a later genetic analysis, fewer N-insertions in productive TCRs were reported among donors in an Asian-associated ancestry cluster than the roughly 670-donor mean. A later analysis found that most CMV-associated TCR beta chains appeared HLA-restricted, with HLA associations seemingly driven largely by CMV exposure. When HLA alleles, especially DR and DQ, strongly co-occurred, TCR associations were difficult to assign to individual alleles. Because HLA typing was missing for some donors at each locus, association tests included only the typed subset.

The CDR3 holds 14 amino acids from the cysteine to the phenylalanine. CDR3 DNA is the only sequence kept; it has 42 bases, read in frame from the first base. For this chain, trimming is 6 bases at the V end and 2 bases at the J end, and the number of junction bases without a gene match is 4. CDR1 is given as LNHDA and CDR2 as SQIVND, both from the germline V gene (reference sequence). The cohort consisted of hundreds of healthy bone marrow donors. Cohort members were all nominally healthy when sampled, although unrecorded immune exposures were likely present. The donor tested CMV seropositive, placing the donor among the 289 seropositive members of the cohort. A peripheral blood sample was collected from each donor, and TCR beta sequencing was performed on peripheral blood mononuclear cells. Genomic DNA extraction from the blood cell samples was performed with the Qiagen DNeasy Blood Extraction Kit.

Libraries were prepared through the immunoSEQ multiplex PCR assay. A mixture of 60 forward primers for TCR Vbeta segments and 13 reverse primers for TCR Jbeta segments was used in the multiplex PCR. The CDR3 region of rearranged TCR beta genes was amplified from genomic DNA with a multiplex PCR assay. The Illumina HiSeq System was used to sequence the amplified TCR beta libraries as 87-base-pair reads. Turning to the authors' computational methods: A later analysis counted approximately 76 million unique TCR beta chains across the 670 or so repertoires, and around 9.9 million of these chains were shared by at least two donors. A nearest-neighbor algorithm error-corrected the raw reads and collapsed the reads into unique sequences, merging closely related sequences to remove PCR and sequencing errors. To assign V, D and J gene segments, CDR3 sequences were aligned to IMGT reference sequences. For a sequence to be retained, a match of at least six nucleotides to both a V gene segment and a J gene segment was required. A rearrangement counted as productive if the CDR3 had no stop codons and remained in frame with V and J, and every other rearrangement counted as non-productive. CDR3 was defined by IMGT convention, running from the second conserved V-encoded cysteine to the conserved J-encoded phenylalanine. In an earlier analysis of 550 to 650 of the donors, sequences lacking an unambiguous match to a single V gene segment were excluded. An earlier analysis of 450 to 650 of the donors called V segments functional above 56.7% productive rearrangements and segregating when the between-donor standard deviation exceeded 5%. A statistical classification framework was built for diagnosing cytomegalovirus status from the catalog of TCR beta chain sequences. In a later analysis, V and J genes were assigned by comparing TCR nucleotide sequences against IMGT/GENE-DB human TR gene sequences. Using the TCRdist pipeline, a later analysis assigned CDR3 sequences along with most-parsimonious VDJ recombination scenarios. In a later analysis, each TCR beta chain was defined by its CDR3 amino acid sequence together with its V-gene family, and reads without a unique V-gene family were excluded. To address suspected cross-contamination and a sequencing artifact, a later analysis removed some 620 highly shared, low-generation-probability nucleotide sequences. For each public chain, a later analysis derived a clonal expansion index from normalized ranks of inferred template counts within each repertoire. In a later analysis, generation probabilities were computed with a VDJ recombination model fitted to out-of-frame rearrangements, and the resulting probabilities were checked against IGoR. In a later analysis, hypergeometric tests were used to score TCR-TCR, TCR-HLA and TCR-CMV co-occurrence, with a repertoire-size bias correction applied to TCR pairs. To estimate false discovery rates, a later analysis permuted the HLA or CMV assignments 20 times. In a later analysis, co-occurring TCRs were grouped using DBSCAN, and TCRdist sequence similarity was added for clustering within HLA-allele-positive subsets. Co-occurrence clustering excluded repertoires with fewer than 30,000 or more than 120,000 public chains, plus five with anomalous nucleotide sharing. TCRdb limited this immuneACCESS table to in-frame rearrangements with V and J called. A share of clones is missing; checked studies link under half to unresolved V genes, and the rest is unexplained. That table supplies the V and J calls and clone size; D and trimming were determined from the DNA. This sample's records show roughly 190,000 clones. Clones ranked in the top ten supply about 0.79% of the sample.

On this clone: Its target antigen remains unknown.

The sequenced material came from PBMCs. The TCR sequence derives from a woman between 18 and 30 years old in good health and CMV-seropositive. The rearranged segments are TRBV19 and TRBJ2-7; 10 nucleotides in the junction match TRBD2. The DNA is TGTGCCAGTAGACCAGCGGGAGGGGCCTACGAGCAGTACTTC. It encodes CASRPAGGAYEQYF. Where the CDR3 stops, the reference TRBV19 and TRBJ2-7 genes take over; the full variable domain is DGGITQSPKYLFRKEGQNVTLSCEQNLNHDAMYWYRQDPGQGLRLIYYSQIVNDFQKGDIAEGYSVSREKKESFPLTVTSAQKNPTAFYLCASRPAGGAYEQYFGPGTRLTVT.